The clone carrying this T cell receptor beta chain was seen repeatedly, ten times or more. As yet, its antigen is unknown. This sample was included in a study of T cells after yellow fever vaccination. Notes on the study in general: Weaker in magnitude, the secondary response showed a faster peak on day 5 versus 15. Repertoires sorted by FACS could include abundant clonotypes that are contaminants from the bulk population. Clonotypes shared by both compartments, CD4 and CD8, made up a small share.

The CDR3 consists of 13 residues. V gave up 3 bases and J gave up 6 bases, with 9 bases separating them. Germline assignment: CDR1 LNHDA and CDR2 SQIVND (reference sequence). TCRdb called the 5' RACE reads again in MiXCR, with one record for every CDR3 protein. Of about 350,000 distinct CDR3 sequences in the sample, approximately 8% were seen once. V is TRBV19 and J is TRBJ1-5; a weak D match, TRBD1 (5 bases). The sample in question was PBMCs, obtained approximately 40 days after the first yellow fever vaccination. The source is a man aged 18 to 30 who received the YFV17D yellow fever vaccine. The CDR3 here is CASSMSRAQPQHF. As DNA, the CDR3 is TGTGCCAGTAGTATGAGCAGGGCTCAGCCCCAGCATTTT.